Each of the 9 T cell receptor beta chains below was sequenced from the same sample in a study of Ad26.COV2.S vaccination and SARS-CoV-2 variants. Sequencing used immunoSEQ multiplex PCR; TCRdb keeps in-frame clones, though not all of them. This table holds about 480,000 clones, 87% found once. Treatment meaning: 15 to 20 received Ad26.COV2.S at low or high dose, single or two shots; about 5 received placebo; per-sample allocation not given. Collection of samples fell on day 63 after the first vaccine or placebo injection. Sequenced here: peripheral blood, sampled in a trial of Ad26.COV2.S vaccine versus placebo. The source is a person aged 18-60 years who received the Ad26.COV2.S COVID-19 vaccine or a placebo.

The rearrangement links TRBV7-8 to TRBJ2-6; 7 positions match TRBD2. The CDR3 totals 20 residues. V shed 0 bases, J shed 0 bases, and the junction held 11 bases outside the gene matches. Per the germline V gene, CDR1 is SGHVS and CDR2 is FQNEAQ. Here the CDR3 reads CASSLANTGTIPSGANVLTF. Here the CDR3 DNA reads TGTGCCAGCAGCTTAGCTAATACCGGGACTATACCCTCTGGGGCCAACGTCCTGACTTTC.

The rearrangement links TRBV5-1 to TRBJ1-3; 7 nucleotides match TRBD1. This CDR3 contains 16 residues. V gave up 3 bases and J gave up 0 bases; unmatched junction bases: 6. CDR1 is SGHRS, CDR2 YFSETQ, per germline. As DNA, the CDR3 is TGCGCCAGCAGCTCACAGGGGTCAGTCTCTGGAAACACCATATATTTT. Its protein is CASSSQGSVSGNTIYF.

The CDR3 DNA is TGTGCCAGCAGCAAGTGGAACACTGAAGCTTTCTTT. Translation gives CASSKWNTEAFF. The chain employs TRBV6-2 or TRBV6-3 and TRBJ1-1; D unclear. Germline V gives CDR1 MNHEY, CDR2 SVGEGT. With 6 bases removed from V and 1 base from J, the gap between germline ends came to 6 bases. The CDR3 totals 12 residues.

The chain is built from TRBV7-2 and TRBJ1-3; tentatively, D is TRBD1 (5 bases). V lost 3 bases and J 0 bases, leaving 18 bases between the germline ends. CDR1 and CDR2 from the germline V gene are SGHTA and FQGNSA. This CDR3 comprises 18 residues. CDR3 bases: TGTGCCAGCAGCTTTAGTTGGTGGGGGGGAGGCTCTGGAAACACCATATATTTT. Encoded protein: CASSFSWWGGGSGNTIYF.

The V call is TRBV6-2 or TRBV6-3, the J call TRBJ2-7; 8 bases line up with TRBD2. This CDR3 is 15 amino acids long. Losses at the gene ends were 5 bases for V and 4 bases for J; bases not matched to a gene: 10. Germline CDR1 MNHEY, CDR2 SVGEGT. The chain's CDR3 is CASSPRSSGSYEQYF. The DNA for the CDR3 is TGTGCCAGCAGTCCGAGGTCGAGCGGGAGTTACGAGCAGTACTTC.

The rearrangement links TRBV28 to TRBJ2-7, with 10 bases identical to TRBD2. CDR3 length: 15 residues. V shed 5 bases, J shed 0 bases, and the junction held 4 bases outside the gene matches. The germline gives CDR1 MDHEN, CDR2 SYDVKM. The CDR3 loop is CASSRGLAFSYEQYF. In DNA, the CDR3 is TGTGCCAGCAGTAGGGGACTAGCGTTCTCCTACGAGCAGTACTTC.

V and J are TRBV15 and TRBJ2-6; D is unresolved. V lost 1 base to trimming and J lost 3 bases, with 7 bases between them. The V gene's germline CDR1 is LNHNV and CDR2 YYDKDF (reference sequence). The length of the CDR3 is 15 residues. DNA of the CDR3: TGTGCCACCAGCAGAGTGAGTGGTGGGGCCAACGTCCTGACTTTC. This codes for CATSRVSGGANVLTF.

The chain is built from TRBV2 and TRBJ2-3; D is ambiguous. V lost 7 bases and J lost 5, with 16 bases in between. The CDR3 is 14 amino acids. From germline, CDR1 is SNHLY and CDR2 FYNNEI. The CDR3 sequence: CASTRSRWGDTQYF. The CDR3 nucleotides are TGTGCCAGCACCCGAAGTCGGTGGGGAGATACGCAGTATTTT.

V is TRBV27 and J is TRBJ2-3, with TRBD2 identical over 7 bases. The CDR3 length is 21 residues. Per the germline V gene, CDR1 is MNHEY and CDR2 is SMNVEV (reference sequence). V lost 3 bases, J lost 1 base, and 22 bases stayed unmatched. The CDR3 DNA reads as TGTGCCAGCAGTTTCAGACTTACGGGGTTGGCTAGCGGAGGGCGCACAGATACGCAGTATTTT. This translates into CASSFRLTGLASGGRTDTQYF.